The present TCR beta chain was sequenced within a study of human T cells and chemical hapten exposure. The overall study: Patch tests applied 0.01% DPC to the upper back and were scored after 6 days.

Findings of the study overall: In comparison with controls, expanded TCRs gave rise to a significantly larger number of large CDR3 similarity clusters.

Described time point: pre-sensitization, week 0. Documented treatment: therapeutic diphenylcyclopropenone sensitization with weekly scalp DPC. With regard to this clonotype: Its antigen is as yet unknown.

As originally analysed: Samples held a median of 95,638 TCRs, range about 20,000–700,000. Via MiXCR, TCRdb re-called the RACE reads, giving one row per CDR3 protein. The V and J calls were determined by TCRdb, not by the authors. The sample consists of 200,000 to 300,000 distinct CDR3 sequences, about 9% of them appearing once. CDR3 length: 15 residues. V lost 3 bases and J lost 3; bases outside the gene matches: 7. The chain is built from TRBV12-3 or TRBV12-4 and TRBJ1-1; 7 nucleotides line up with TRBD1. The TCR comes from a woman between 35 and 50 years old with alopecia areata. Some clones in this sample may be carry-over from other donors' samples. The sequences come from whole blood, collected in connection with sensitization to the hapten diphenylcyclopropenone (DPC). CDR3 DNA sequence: TGTGCCAGCAGTTTTGAACAGGGGTACGACACTGAAGCTTTCTTT. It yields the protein CASSFEQGYDTEAFF.